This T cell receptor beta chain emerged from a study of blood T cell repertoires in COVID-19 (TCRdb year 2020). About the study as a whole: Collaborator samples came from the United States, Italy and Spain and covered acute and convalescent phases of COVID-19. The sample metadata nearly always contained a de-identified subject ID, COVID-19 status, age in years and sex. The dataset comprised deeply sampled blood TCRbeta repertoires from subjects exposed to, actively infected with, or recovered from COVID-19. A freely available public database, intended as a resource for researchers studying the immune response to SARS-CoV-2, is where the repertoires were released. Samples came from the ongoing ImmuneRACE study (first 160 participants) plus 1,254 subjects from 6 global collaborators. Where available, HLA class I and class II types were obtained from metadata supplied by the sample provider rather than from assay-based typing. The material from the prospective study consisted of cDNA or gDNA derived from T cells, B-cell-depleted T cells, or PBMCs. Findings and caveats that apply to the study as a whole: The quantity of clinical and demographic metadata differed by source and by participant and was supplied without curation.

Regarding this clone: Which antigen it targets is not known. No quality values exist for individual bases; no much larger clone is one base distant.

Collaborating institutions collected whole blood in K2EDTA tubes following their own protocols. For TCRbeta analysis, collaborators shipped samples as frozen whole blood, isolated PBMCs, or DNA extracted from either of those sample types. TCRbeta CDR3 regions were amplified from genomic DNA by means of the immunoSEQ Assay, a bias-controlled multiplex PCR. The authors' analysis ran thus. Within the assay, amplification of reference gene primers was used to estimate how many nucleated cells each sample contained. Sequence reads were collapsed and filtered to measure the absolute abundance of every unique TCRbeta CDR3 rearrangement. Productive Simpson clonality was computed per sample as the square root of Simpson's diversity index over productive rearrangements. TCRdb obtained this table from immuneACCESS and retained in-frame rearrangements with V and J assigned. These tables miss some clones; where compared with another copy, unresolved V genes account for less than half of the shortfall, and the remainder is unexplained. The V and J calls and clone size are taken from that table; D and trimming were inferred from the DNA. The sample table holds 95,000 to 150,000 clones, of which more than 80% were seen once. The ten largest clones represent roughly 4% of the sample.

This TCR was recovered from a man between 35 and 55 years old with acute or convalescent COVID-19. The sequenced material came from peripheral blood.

The DNA is TGTGCCAGTATTCATTTACAGGGTATCGGAAACACCATATATTTT. Protein translation: CASIHLQGIGNTIYF. The rearrangement combines TRBV19 with TRBJ1-3; TRBD1 could be the D gene, as 6 bases match. Trimming takes 7 bases from V and 4 bases from J, and the germline ends sit 17 bases apart. The CDR1 and CDR2 encoded by the germline V gene (reference sequence) are LNHDA and SQIVND. Spanning cysteine to phenylalanine, the CDR3 consists of 15 amino acids. Only the CDR3 DNA stays, 45 bases, in frame from base 1.